The 20 T cell receptor beta chains presented below share a single source sample, sequenced in a study of regulatory T cells in long-lasting Graves disease. Sequencing libraries for TCR beta were prepared with iRepertoire HTBI primers and Arm-PCR of CDR3 regions. TCRdb passed the multiplex PCR reads through MiXCR, listing each CDR3 protein once. The data show fewer than 500,000 distinct CDR3 sequences, under 20% seen once. The time point denotes: newly diagnosed GD, antithyroid drugs for less than 3 months. The TCR library was made from RNA extracted from PBMCs. Another study also made use of these data, one on T cells in Graves' hyperthyroidism and ophthalmopathy.

The sequenced sample was peripheral blood mononuclear cells (PBMCs), obtained at new diagnosis, from a patient treated with antithyroid drugs. The receptors were gathered from a man aged 40-50 years with Graves disease.

There are a few counts of this clonotype. The rearrangement joins TRBV20-1 to TRBJ1-5; 7 bases align to TRBD1. Per the germline V gene, CDR1 is DFQATT and CDR2 is SNEGSKA (reference sequence). Trimming removed 0 bases from V and 7 bases from J; junction bases left unmatched: 9. This CDR3 is 15 amino acids long. The CDR3 nucleotides are TGCAGTGCTAGAGACAAAGACAGGGAATTGCAGCCCCAGCATTTT. Its protein product is CSARDKDRELQPQHF.

This clonotype has a count of ten or more. The chain has TRBV28 and TRBJ2-7; D may be TRBD1 or TRBD2 (5 bases each). Germline-derived CDR1 and CDR2 are MDHEN and SYDVKM. CDR3 length: 15 amino acids. V dropped 3 bases and J dropped 4 bases, with 16 bases sitting between them. The CDR3, as DNA: TGTGCCAGCAGTTTTCGGGACCGCCCGTTGTACGAGCAGTACTTC. It specifies CASSFRDRPLYEQYF.

This clonotype was observed at least ten times. The V gene is TRBV28, the J gene TRBJ2-4; D unclear. The CDR3 runs to 14 residues. Per germline, CDR1 MDHEN and CDR2 SYDVKM. Trimming took 3 bases from V and 9 from J, leaving 15 bases between them. The CDR3 DNA reads as TGTGCCAGCAGTTTGTGGGAATTTTGGAGCATTCAGTACTTC. Translation: CASSLWEFWSIQYF.

There are a few counts of this clonotype. V is TRBV28 and J is TRBJ2-1; 9 nucleotides align to TRBD2. CDR1 and CDR2 from the germline V gene are MDHEN and SYDVKM. The CDR3 is 16 amino acids. Unmatched junction bases numbered 6, after V lost 5 bases and J lost 1 base. The CDR3 loop reads CASSAISGSSYNEQFF. CDR3 coding DNA: TGTGCCAGCAGTGCAATTAGCGGGAGTTCCTACAATGAGCAGTTCTTC.

The table lists this clonotype with many counts. The rearrangement uses TRBV6-1 and TRBJ2-5; D is possibly TRBD1 (6 bases). Trimming took off 4 bases at V and 5 bases at J, with 14 bases between the two ends. The CDR3 sequence is 14 residues long. Germline V gene lookup returns CDR1 MNHNS and CDR2 SASEGT. CDR3 residues: CASSVKSTGETQYF. The CDR3 coding sequence is TGTGCCAGCAGTGTAAAATCCACAGGGGAGACCCAGTACTTC.

At least ten counts were recorded for this clonotype. At one end the junction does not follow the germline gene, possibly because of a read error. V gene TRBV2 combines with J gene TRBJ2-4, with D perhaps matching TRBD1 (5 bases). The CDR3 contains 15 residues. The germline V gene has CDR1 SNHLY and CDR2 FYNNEI. The CDR3 bases are TGTGCCAGCAGTGAAATGTTGACAGACAAAAACATTCAATACTTC. Translated, it gives CASSEMLTDKNIQYF. Full variable domain (missing parts from reference TRBV2 and TRBJ2-4): EPEVTQTPSHQVTQMGQEVILRCVPISNHLYFYWYRQILGQKVEFLVSFYNNEISEKSEIFDDQFSVERPDGSNFTLKIRSTKLEDSAMYFCASSEMLTDKNIQYFGAGTRLSVL.

At least ten counts were recorded for this clonotype. This chain connects TRBV28 to TRBJ2-7; D unresolved. V lost 7 bases and J lost 1, with 8 bases in between. The length of the CDR3 is 12 residues. Looked up from germline, CDR1 is MDHEN and CDR2 is SYDVKM. The CDR3: CASKPTSYEQYF. The CDR3 region has the DNA TGTGCCAGCAAGCCAACTTCCTACGAGCAGTACTTC.

The chain is built from TRBV29-1 and TRBJ2-2; possibly TRBD2 for D (7 bases). The CDR3 is made up of 16 amino acids. Per germline, CDR1 SQVTM and CDR2 ANQGSEA. V lost 5 bases, J lost 0 bases, and 16 bases lay in between. The DNA of the CDR3 is TGCAGCGTTCTAGGGGGGGAGCGTACGAACACCGGGGAGCTGTTTTTT. This codes for CSVLGGERTNTGELFF.

This clonotype was seen repeatedly, ten times or more. The chain uses TRBV30 and TRBJ2-7; D not certain. Germline CDR1 and CDR2: GTSNPN and SVGIG (reference sequence). The CDR3 consists of 14 residues. V gave up 1 base and J gave up 0 bases, with 10 bases separating them. The CDR3 DNA reads TGTGCCTGGAGTGAACCGGGCACCTCCTACGAGCAGTACTTC. Amino acid sequence: CAWSEPGTSYEQYF.

This clonotype was counted many times. The V call is TRBV12-3 or TRBV12-4, the J call TRBJ2-7, with D tentatively TRBD2 (6 bases). The V gene lost 6 bases and the J gene lost 3 bases, with 12 bases spanning the gap. This CDR3 has 13 amino acids. The CDR3 sequence is CASRRDGDYEQYF. The CDR3 nucleotides are TGTGCCAGCAGGCGGGACGGAGACTACGAGCAGTACTTC.

In its sample, this clonotype was seen many times. The junction departs from germline at one end; a sequencing error may be responsible. CDR3 in amino acids: CASSRVGGYEQYF. The CDR3 nucleotides are TGCGCCAGCAGCCGCGTAGGAGGATACGAGCAGTACTTC. The V gene is TRBV13, the J gene TRBJ2-7, with D possibly TRBD2 on 5 matching bases. The CDR3 runs 13 residues. Germline lookup yields CDR1 PRHDT and CDR2 FYEKMQ (reference sequence).

At least ten counts were recorded for this clonotype. This chain uses TRBV18 with TRBJ2-5, with TRBD1 matching over 7 bases. The CDR3 loop spans 14 amino acids. J lost 2 bases, V lost 8 bases, and 8 bases had no gene match. Germline V gene sequence: CDR1 KGHSH, CDR2 LQKENI. The CDR3 DNA sequence: TGTGCCAGCAGTCTACCGGGACAGCAAGAGACCCAGTACTTC. Protein product: CASSLPGQQETQYF.

As concerns this clonotype: A clone one base away is much larger, so this may be a read error. The CDR3 nucleotides are TGTGCCAGCAGCTTGAAGGGGACAGGGAGGTTTAATGAGCAGTACTTC. Encoded protein: CASSLKGTGRFNEQYF. The chain is built from TRBV11-2 and TRBJ2-7, with 9 bases matching TRBD1. The CDR3 consists of 16 residues. The trim removed 3 bases at V and 7 bases at J, leaving 13 bases unmatched. Germline V CDR1 and CDR2: SGHAT, FQNNGV.

The rearrangement links TRBV7-3 to TRBJ2-3; D possibly uses TRBD1 or TRBD2 (6 bases each). From germline, CDR1 is SGHTA and CDR2 FQGTGA. The CDR3 has 18 amino acids. V lost 2 bases to trimming and J lost 2 bases, with 20 bases between them. The CDR3 sequence: CASSLEIAGHITTDTQYF. The CDR3 DNA is TGTGCCAGCAGCTTAGAAATTGCGGGACACATAACCACAGATACGCAGTATTTT. Full variable domain (missing parts from reference TRBV7-3 and TRBJ2-3): GAGVSQTPSNKVTEKGKYVELRCDPISGHTALYWYRQSLGQGPEFLIYFQGTGAADDSGLPNDRFFAVRPEGSVSTLKIQRTERGDSAVYLCASSLEIAGHITTDTQYFGPGTRLTVL.

The rearrangement uses TRBV7-9 and TRBJ1-5; TRBD1 matches 8 bases. CDR1 is SEHNR and CDR2 is FQNEAQ in the germline V gene (reference sequence). J was trimmed by 1 base and V by 4 bases; bases with no gene match: 9. This CDR3 is built from 17 residues. Here the CDR3 reads CASSYETGVGSNQPQHF. The CDR3 bases are TGTGCCAGCAGCTACGAGACAGGGGTGGGGAGCAATCAGCCCCAGCATTTT.

This clonotype was counted at least ten times. The V call is TRBV27, the J call TRBJ1-1; no clear D gene. The CDR3 consists of 14 residues. CDR1 is MNHEY, CDR2 SMNVEV, per germline (reference sequence). Trimming stripped 2 bases from V and 1 base from J, with 8 bases between. CDR3 sequence: CASSLAAQNTEAFF. CDR3 DNA sequence: TGTGCCAGCAGTTTAGCCGCCCAGAACACTGAAGCTTTCTTT.

Regarding this clonotype: Since the CDR3 does not end with the conserved phenylalanine or tryptophan, this likely comes from a read error. No DNA is shown, since the ends of the CDR3 on it are uncertain; the CDR3 is the one TCRdb lists. The V call is TRBV2, the J call TRBJ2-4; the table's D call TRBD1 went unverified against the DNA. CDR1 SNHLY and CDR2 FYNNEI come from the germline V gene. Inclusive of both ends, the CDR3 amounts to 14 amino acids. CDR3 amino acids: CASSQAYRGQYFGP.

This clonotype appeared many times. V and J are TRBV20-1 and TRBJ2-3; D is unclear. Between the trimmed V and J ends, which lost 0 bases and 2 bases, there was a span of 6 bases. Germline-derived CDR1 and CDR2 are DFQATT and SNEGSKA (reference sequence). CDR3 length: 13 amino acids. This chain's CDR3 is CSARDTSTDTQYF. Written as DNA, the CDR3 is TGCAGTGCTAGAGATACCTCCACAGATACGCAGTATTTT.

This clonotype was seen at least ten times. V usage is TRBV5-1 and J usage is TRBJ2-3, with a weak D call TRBD1 (7 bases). The germline V and J ends were trimmed by 8 bases and 4 bases, with 20 bases remaining between them. Germline V lookup: CDR1 SGHRS, CDR2 YFSETQ. The CDR3 spans 15 residues. CDR3 DNA sequence: TGCGCCAGTCCCCCGTGGAGGGGGCGGCCAGATACGCAGTATTTT. Its protein product is CASPPWRGRPDTQYF.

This clonotype showed up many times. This chain connects TRBV11-2 to TRBJ2-7; D unclear. The CDR3 contains 13 residues. Trimming cost V 1 base and J 5 bases, with 9 bases left between them. CDR1 and CDR2 (germline): SGHAT, FQNNGV. The CDR3 DNA sequence: TGTGCCAGCAGCTTAGGGATCGGCGACGAGCAGTACTTC. Translating gives CASSLGIGDEQYF.